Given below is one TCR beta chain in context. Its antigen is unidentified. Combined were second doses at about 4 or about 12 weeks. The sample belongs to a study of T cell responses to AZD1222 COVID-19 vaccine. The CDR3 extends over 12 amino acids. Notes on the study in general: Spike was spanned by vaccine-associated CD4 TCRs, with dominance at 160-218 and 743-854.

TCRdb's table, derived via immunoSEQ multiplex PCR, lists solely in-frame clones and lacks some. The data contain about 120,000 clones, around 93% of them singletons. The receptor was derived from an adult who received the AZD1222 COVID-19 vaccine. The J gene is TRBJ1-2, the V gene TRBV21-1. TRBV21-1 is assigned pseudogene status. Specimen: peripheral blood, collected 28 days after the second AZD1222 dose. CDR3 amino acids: CASNIGGNGYTF. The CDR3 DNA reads TGTGCCAGCAACATTGGGGGTAATGGCTACACCTTC.